This is a list of T cell receptor beta chains from one sample in a study of glioma-infiltrating T cells. A single record per CDR3 protein comes from TCRdb applying MiXCR to the multiplex PCR reads. The table has roughly 190,000 distinct CDR3 sequences, approximately 30% seen once. The sample consisted of glioma tissue, nonneoplastic brain tissue, or PBMCs (not recorded which). These receptors originate from a human donor with low-grade glioma or glioblastoma, undergoing nonglioma brain surgery, or in good health (not recorded which). CDR3s include the opening cysteine and the closing phenylalanine or tryptophan. The D gene is left open where the match is weak. Clone size is stated in some rows and not others, as once, few, many or a class when expanded.

TRBD2 | TRBJ2-1 | many | TRBV15 | CATSRRLADNEQFF | TGTGCCACCAGCAGGAGACTAGCGGACAATGAGCAGTTCTTC
TRBD1 | TRBJ2-7 | . | TRBV4-1 | CASSQGGTANYEQYF | TGCGCCAGCAGCCAAGGTGGGACAGCCAACTACGAGCAGTACTTC
. | TRBJ1-2 | . | TRBV5-4 | CASSTGSQAYGDTF | TGTGCCAGCAGCACAGGATCCCAAGCCTATGGCGACACCTTC
TRBD1 | TRBJ2-1 | few | TRBV3-1 | CASSQEWDSQFF | TGTGCCAGCAGCCAAGAATGGGACAGCCAGTTCTTC
TRBD2 | TRBJ2-3 | . | TRBV5-4 | CASSFGLAELFGGDTQYF | TGTGCCAGCAGCTTCGGACTAGCGGAACTTTTTGGGGGGGATACGCAGTATTTT
. | TRBJ2-7 | . | TRBV28 | CASYSQGRHNEQYF | TGTGCCAGCTATTCACAGGGAAGGCACAACGAGCAGTACTTC
. | TRBJ2-1 | many | TRBV7-2 | CASGLRRLAYNEQFF | TGTGCCAGCGGACTTCGAAGGCTAGCCTACAATGAGCAGTTCTTC
TRBD1 | TRBJ1-5 | medium-sized | TRBV28 | CASVTGDHQPQHF | TGTGCCAGCGTGACAGGGGATCATCAGCCCCAGCATTTT
TRBD1 | TRBJ2-7 | medium-sized | TRBV6-5 | CASSYKGGTGYEQYF | TGTGCCAGCAGTTACAAAGGCGGGACAGGGTACGAGCAGTACTTC
. | TRBJ2-1 | many | TRBV20-1 | CSARPPGRSSNSYNEQFF | TGCAGTGCTCGCCCCCCGGGCCGCTCCTCGAACTCCTACAATGAGCAGTTCTTC
TRBD1 | TRBJ2-7 | many | TRBV6-2/TRBV6-3 | CATRTGGSYEQYF | TGTGCCACCAGGACAGGAGGCTCCTACGAGCAGTACTTC
. | TRBJ1-2 | many | TRBV12-3/TRBV12-4 | CASSLAGGGGYGYTF | TGTGCCAGCAGTTTAGCCGGGGGTGGTGGCTATGGCTACACCTTC
. | TRBJ2-3 | . | TRBV7-6 | CASSLLGARDTQYF | TGTGCCAGCAGCTTACTGGGGGCGAGGGATACGCAGTATTTT
. | TRBJ1-6 | many | TRBV7-9 | CASSPGVYNSPLHF | TGTGCCAGCAGCCCAGGGGTCTATAATTCACCCCTCCACTTT
. | TRBJ2-1 | many | TRBV6-2/TRBV6-3 | CASSNNEQFF | TGTGCCAGCAGCAACAATGAGCAGTTCTTC
. | TRBJ2-7 | many | TRBV7-2 | CASSRDSGGYEQYF | TGTGCCAGCAGCCGGGACTCCGGGGGATACGAGCAGTACTTC
. | TRBJ1-1 | . | TRBV3-1 | CASSVLPSRTEAFF | TGTGCCAGCAGCGTATTGCCCAGTAGGACTGAAGCTTTCTTT
. | TRBJ1-1 | many | TRBV18 | CASSPVPIPTNTEAFF | TGTGCCAGCTCACCGGTCCCCATCCCAACGAACACTGAAGCTTTCTTT
. | TRBJ1-1 | . | TRBV18 | CAGVTRSDTEAFF | TGTGCCGGCGTAACAAGGAGTGACACTGAAGCTTTCTTT
TRBD1 | TRBJ2-5 | few | TRBV2 | CASNRDRQETQYF | TGTGCCAGCAATAGGGACAGACAAGAGACCCAGTACTTC
. | TRBJ2-7 | . | TRBV6-1 | CASSDVEPGHF | TGTGCCAGCAGTGATGTGGAACCTGGACACTTC
TRBD2 | TRBJ2-1 | . | TRBV14 | CASSRELAGNEQFF | TGTGCCAGCAGCCGGGAACTAGCGGGGAATGAGCAGTTCTTC
. | TRBJ2-7 | many | TRBV20-1 | CSARNSGVYEQYF | TGCAGTGCTAGAAACTCCGGGGTCTACGAGCAGTACTTC
. | TRBJ1-5 | . | TRBV4-1 | CASSLGGGGNQPKHF | TGCGCCAGCAGCCTGGGGGGGGGTGGCAATCAGCCCAAGCATTTT
TRBD1 | TRBJ1-1 | once | TRBV3-1 | CASSSWDRGGSEASF | TGTGCCAGCAGCTCTTGGGACAGGGGAGGTTCTGAAGCTTCCTTT
. | TRBJ2-3 | many | TRBV9 | CASSVDPRTPGTDTQYF | TGTGCCAGCAGCGTAGACCCAAGGACCCCAGGCACAGATACGCAGTATTTT
. | TRBJ1-1 | . | TRBV5-6 | CASRVGWCIF | TGTGCCAGCAGGGTGGGGTGGTGTATCTTT
. | TRBJ1-5 | many | TRBV28 | CASSLIPADAGNQPQHF | TGTGCCAGCAGTTTAATACCCGCCGACGCGGGCAATCAGCCCCAGCATTTT
. | TRBJ1-6 | many | TRBV20-1 | CSAYVGGDSPLHF | TGCAGTGCTTATGTTGGGGGGGATTCACCCCTCCACTTT
. | TRBJ2-5 | . | TRBV29-1 | CSITRGADEQYF | TGCAGCATCACAAGGGGGGCCGATGAGCAGTACTTC
. | TRBJ1-1 | many | TRBV6-1 | CASSEDRSTEAFF | TGTGCCAGCAGTGAGGACAGATCCACTGAAGCTTTCTTT
TRBD2 | TRBJ2-3 | many | TRBV7-2 | CASTLTLAGARSDTQYF | TGTGCCAGCACCCTTACCTTAGCGGGTGCTAGGTCAGATACGCAGTATTTT